This record covers a single T cell receptor beta chain. Its antigen is currently not known. No base qualities exist here, and no much larger clone lies one base off it. V has 5 bases trimmed and J has 2 bases trimmed; junction bases matching no gene number 11. The CDR3 covers 16 residues, taking in both the cysteine and the phenylalanine. The entry retains the CDR3 DNA only, 48 bases that are in frame from base 1. Reading the germline V gene (reference sequence) gives CDR1 LNHDA and CDR2 SQIVND. This sample is part of a study of CD8 T cells in Susac syndrome (dated by TCRdb to about 2019). Context from the whole study: Of the Susac syndrome patients who were sequenced, about 6 had clinically active disease and about eight were in clinical remission. At blood withdrawal, Susac syndrome patients were therapy-naive, treated with corticosteroids (with IVIg additionally given to some), or treated with IVIg alone. Whether CD8+ T cell activation and differentiation in Susac syndrome was antigen driven was tested using repertoire sequencing. Results and caveats for the whole study, not just this receptor: The number of individuals in the TCR sequencing and HLA analysis was recognized as being relatively small. In patients with Susac syndrome, the CD4+ T cell repertoire showed no detectable clonal expansion.

Peripheral blood CD8+ and CD4+ T cells from healthy donors, Susac syndrome patients and multiple sclerosis patients were profiled using high-throughput TCR beta sequencing. The Susac syndrome patients fulfilled recently defined diagnostic criteria for either definite or probable disease. CD8+ TEMRA cells were enriched by FACS, while bulk CD8+ and CD4+ T cells were purified by magnetic negative isolation. Blood was drawn into EDTA tubes, processed within 24 hours, and PBMCs were isolated by density gradient centrifugation. PBMCs destined for TCR sequencing were cryopreserved in liquid nitrogen and later thawed in a 37 °C water bath. The sorted or isolated CD4+, CD8+ and CD8+ TEMRA cells had a purity of 90% or higher. RNA was extracted using the RNeasy kit, and roughly 0.45 to 1 microgram was reverse transcribed with random hexamers. TCR beta CDR3 regions were amplified with the immunoSEQ multiplex PCR assay covering 54 Vbeta and 13 Jbeta segments. PCR amplification bias was corrected using a synthetic template baseline for primer optimization and computational correction. As for how the authors treated the data: Reads were annotated to V, D and J genes per IMGT and analyzed with immunoSEQ Analyzer, keeping only productive sequences. Clonality was computed as one minus Shannon entropy normalized by log2 of the number of productive unique sequences. For each patient and control, public and private clones were evaluated within the 100 most prevalent clones. Clones were defined as Susac-specific if absent from the healthy and MS cohorts, from around 1,000 published viral clones and from other ImmuneACCESS disease sequences. Using fastp at Q25 and MiXCR, TCRdb reprocessed the public reads and kept productive beta chains. CDR3 protein duplicates are merged, each entry listing the most common genes and DNA. These V and J calls rely on TCRdb rather than the paper's analysis. The sample table records about 180,000 distinct CDR3 sequences; just under 95% of these occur just once. The top ten clones comprise about 0.1% of the sample.

This clonotype was sampled from a human donor with Susac syndrome. Sequences were obtained from CD4+ T cells from PBMCs. Recombination linked TRBV19 to TRBJ1-2, with 7 bases aligning to TRBD1. The CDR3 region reads CASSDVGTAVNYGYTF. The DNA sequence follows: TGTGCCAGTAGTGATGTCGGGACAGCCGTGAACTATGGCTACACCTTC.